This TCR beta chain was sequenced for a study of beta chain features in type 1 diabetes. Study conclusions and caveats: Researchers caution that PCR might favor shorter templates, equally among patients and controls. Sampled from patients, naive, central memory and Treg TCRB repertoires appeared more similar than those sampled from healthy donors. HLA effects on TCRB rearrangement stayed unresolved here.

Sorted populations all had greater than 95% purity. This clone was detected only a few times. No antigen is known for it. Germline-derived CDR1 and CDR2 are SEHNR and FQNEAQ (reference sequence). J was trimmed by 8 bases and V by 1 base; bases with no gene match: 11. CDR3 size: 17 residues. The isolated RNA, all of it, was reverse transcribed, so expressed TCRB transcripts were what got sequenced. The table came from immunoSEQ multiplex PCR; TCRdb's copy has only in-frame clones and leaves some out. The sample has about 620,000 clones; about 14% are singletons. This sequence was found in a man aged 18 to 30 in good health. V usage is TRBV7-9 and J usage is TRBJ2-1; 10 positions agree with TRBD2. Sequencing was done on a sample of naive CD4+ T cells from blood. The CDR3 loop reads CASSLGLAGDLRDEQFF. For the CDR3, the DNA is TGTGCCAGCAGCTTAGGGCTAGCGGGGGACCTCCGGGATGAGCAGTTCTTC. Complete variable domain (other parts from reference TRBV7-9 and TRBJ2-1): DTGVSQNPRHKITKRGQNVTFRCDPISEHNRLYWYRQTLGQGPEFLTYFQNEAQLEKSRLLSDRFSAERPKGSFSTLEIQRTEQGDSAMYLCASSLGLAGDLRDEQFFGPGTRLTVL.